The 2 T cell receptor beta chains reported below all come from one sample, sequenced in a study of T cell responses to AZD1222 COVID-19 vaccine. Some clones are missing from TCRdb's copy, which holds only in-frame ones; the method was immunoSEQ multiplex PCR. The data contain roughly 140,000 clones, about 87% of them singletons. This material consisted of peripheral blood, taken 28 days after the second AZD1222 dose. The receptors here all came from an adult who received the AZD1222 COVID-19 vaccine.

This chain's CDR3 is CASSYTVGNEQYF. CDR3 in DNA: TGTGCCAGCAGTTATACGGTCGGGAACGAGCAGTACTTC. The V and J genes are TRBV6-5 and TRBJ2-7, with D perhaps TRBD2 (5 bases). The V end lost 3 bases, the J end lost 5 bases, and 11 bases lay between the germline ends. Germline loops: CDR1 MNHEY, CDR2 SVGAGI. CDR3 length: 13 residues.

The chain joins TRBV7-3 to TRBJ1-1; 7 bases are a match to TRBD1. The CDR3 is 16 residues long. The V gene's germline CDR1 is SGHTA and CDR2 FQGTGA. J was trimmed by 4 bases and V by 5 bases; bases with no gene match: 13. CDR3 nucleotide sequence: TGTGCCAGCAGCCCTCGGACAGGTCTAGACAGCACTGAAGCTTTCTTT. Encoded protein: CASSPRTGLDSTEAFF.